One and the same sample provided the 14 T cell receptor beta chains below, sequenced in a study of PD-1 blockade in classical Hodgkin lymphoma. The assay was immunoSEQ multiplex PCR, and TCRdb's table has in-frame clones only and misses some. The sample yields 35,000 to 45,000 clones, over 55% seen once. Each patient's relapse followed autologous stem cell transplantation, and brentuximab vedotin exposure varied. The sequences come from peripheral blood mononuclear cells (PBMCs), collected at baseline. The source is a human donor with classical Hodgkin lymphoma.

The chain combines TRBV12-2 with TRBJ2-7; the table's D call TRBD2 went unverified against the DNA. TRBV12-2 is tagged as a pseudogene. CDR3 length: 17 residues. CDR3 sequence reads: CASRLSISGIASYEQYF. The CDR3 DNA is TGTGCAAGTCGCTTATCCATTAGCGGGATTGCCTCCTACGAGCAGTACTTC.

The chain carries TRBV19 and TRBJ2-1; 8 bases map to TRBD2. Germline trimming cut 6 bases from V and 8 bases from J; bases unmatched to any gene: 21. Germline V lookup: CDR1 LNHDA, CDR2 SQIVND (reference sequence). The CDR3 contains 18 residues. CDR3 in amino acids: CASSPGRAGVGRVDEQFF. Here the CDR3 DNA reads TGTGCCAGTAGCCCCGGGAGGGCGGGAGTTGGACGGGTGGATGAGCAGTTCTTC. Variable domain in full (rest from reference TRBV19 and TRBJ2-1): DGGITQSPKYLFRKEGQNVTLSCEQNLNHDAMYWYRQDPGQGLRLIYYSQIVNDFQKGDIAEGYSVSREKKESFPLTVTSAQKNPTAFYLCASSPGRAGVGRVDEQFFGPGTRLTVL.

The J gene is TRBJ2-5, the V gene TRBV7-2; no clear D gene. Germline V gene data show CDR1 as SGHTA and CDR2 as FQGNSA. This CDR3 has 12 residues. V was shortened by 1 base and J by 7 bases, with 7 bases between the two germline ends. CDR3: CASSLGSGTQYF. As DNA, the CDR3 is TGTGCCAGCAGCTTAGGGAGTGGGACCCAGTACTTC.

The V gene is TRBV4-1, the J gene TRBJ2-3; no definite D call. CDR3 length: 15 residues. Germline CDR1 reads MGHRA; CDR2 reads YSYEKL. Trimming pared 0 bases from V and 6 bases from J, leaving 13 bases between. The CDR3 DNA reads TGCGCCAGCAGCCAAGACCCCCCTTCGACGGATACGCAGTATTTT. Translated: CASSQDPPSTDTQYF.

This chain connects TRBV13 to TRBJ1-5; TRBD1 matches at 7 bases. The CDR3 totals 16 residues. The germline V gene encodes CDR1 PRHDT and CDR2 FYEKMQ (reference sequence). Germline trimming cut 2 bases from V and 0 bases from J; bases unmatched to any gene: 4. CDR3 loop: CASSLNRGYSNQPQHF. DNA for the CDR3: TGTGCCAGCAGCTTAAACAGGGGATATAGCAATCAGCCCCAGCATTTT.

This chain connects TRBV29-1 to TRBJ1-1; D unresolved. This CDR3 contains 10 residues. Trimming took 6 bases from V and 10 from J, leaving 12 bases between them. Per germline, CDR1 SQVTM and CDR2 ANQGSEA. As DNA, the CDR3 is TGCAGCGTCGTGGCGCAAGGAGCTTTCTTT. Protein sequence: CSVVAQGAFF.

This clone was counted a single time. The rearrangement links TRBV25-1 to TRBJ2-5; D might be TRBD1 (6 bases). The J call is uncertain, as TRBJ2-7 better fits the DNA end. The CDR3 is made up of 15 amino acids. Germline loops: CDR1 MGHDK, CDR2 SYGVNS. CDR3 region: CASSEWDILSYEQYF. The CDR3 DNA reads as TGTGCCAGCAGTGAATGGGACATTCTTTCCTACGAGCAGTACTTC.

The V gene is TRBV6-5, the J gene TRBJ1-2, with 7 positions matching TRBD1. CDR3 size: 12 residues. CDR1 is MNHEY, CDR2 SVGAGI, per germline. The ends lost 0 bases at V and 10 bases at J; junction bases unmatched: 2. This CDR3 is CASSYSQGDYTF. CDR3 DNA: TGTGCCAGCAGTTACTCGCAGGGGGACTACACCTTC.

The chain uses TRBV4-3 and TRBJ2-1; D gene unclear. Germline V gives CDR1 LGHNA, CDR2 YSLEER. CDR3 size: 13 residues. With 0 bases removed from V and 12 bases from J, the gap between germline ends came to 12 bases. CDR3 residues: CASSQDRSSRQFF. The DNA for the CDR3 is TGCGCCAGCAGCCAAGATCGGTCTAGTAGGCAGTTCTTC.

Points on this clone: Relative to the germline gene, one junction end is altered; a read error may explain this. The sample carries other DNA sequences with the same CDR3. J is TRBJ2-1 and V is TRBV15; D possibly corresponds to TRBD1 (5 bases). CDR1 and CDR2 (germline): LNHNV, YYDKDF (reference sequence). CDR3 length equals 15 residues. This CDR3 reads CATSRTLQDYNEQFF. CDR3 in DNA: TGTGCTACCAGCAGAACACTACAGGATTACAATGAGCAGTTCTTC.

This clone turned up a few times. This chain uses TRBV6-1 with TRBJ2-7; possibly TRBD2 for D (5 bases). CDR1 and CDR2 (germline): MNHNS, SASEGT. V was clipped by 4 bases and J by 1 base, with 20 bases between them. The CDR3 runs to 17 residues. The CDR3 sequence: CASSVYGRAGASYEQYF. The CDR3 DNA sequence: TGTGCCAGCAGTGTTTATGGCCGGGCGGGTGCATCCTACGAGCAGTACTTC.

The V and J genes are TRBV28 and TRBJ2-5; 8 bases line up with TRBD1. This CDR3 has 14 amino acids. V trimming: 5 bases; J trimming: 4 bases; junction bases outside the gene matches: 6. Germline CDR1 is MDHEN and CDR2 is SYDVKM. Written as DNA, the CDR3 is TGTGCCAGCAGTCCTCCAGGGGGCGGAGAGACCCAGTACTTC. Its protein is CASSPPGGGETQYF.

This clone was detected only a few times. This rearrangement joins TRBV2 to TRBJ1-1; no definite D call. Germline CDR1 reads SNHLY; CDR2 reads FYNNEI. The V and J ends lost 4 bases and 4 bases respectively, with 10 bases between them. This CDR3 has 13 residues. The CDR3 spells CASSATFGTEAFF. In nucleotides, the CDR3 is TGTGCCAGCAGTGCGACCTTCGGCACTGAAGCTTTCTTT.

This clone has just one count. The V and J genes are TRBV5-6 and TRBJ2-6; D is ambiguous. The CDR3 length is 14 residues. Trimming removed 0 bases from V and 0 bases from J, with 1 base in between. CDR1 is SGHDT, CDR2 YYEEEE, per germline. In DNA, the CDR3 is TGTGCCAGCAGCTTGGCCTCTGGGGCCAACGTCCTGACTTTC. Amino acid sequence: CASSLASGANVLTF.